This T cell receptor beta chain originates from a study of identifying expanded T cells in peripheral blood. Clones were read by immunoSEQ multiplex PCR, and TCRdb kept only the in-frame ones, dropping some. The sample consists of 50,000 to 75,000 clones, around 83% of them appearing once. The receptor's source is a person aged 18 to 70 in good health. Sequenced material: blood.

In nucleotides, the CDR3 is TGTGCCAGCAGTTACTCGAGGGACTCTGGAAACACCATATATTTT. Its protein is CASSYSRDSGNTIYF. The chain joins TRBV6-5 to TRBJ1-3, with no clear D. Trimming removed 0 bases at V and 0 bases at J, with 6 bases between. CDR3 size: 15 residues. Germline V lookup: CDR1 MNHEY, CDR2 SVGAGI.